Presented here are 12 T cell receptor beta chains from one specimen sequenced in a study of graft-versus-host responses after intestinal transplantation. Clones were read by immunoSEQ multiplex PCR, and TCRdb kept only the in-frame ones, dropping some. The table has about 57,000 clones, approximately 90% seen once. Sequencing was performed on PBMCs, taken 26 days after transplant. The receptor set was obtained from a human patient who received an intestinal transplant, so some T cells may come from the graft donor.

The rearrangement uses TRBV6-5 and TRBJ1-1, with D perhaps TRBD1 (6 bases). V shed 2 bases and J shed 0 bases, with 7 bases lying between them. The CDR3 spans 14 residues. Germline values: CDR1 MNHEY, CDR2 SVGAGI. CDR3 sequence: CASSYGQMNTEAFF. In DNA form, the CDR3 reads TGTGCCAGCAGTTACGGACAGATGAACACTGAAGCTTTCTTT.

The CDR3 sequence: CASSLAGLAGGVSYEQYF. CDR3 DNA: TGTGCCAGCAGCTTGGCCGGACTAGCGGGAGGAGTGTCCTACGAGCAGTACTTC. The genes are TRBV5-8 and TRBJ2-7; TRBD2 agrees at 14 bases. Germline CDR1 reads SGHTS; CDR2 reads YDEGEE. After removal of 0 bases from V and 1 base from J, the junction contained 6 bases not matched to a gene. This CDR3 has 18 residues.

This chain joins TRBV2 and TRBJ2-1; weak D call: TRBD2 (6 bases). The V gene's germline CDR1 is SNHLY and CDR2 FYNNEI. Trimming left V 6 bases short and J 8 bases short, with 26 bases between. The CDR3 spans 17 residues. CDR3 sequence: CASSRPIGTCPGHEQFF. CDR3 in DNA: TGTGCCAGCAGCCGCCCAATTGGGACTTGTCCTGGGCATGAGCAGTTCTTC.

The V and J genes are TRBV28 and TRBJ2-3; 7 positions agree with TRBD2. This CDR3 spans 16 amino acids. V shed 4 bases and J 1 base; nucleotides not matched to a gene: 8. The germline V gene has CDR1 MDHEN and CDR2 SYDVKM. The CDR3 coding sequence is TGTGCCAGCAGTTCAGGGAGGGAATACCGCACAGATACGCAGTATTTT. Translating gives CASSSGREYRTDTQYF.

V usage is TRBV6-5 and J usage is TRBJ2-5; possible D gene TRBD1, 7 bases. Germline CDR1 MNHEY, CDR2 SVGAGI. The CDR3 covers 16 residues. Between the trimmed V and J ends, which lost 3 bases and 5 bases, there was a span of 19 bases. In DNA form, the CDR3 reads TGTGCCAGCAGTTATCTAGCGCAGACAGGGCAGGAGACCCAGTACTTC. Amino acid sequence: CASSYLAQTGQETQYF.

The rearrangement uses TRBV5-1 and TRBJ2-5; the D gene is possibly TRBD1 (6 bases). With 2 bases removed from V and 5 bases from J, the gap between germline ends came to 10 bases. CDR3 size: 13 residues. Germline lookup yields CDR1 SGHRS and CDR2 YFSETQ. DNA of the CDR3: TGCGCCAGCAGCTTCGTTGGACAGGAGACCCAGTACTTC. Amino acid sequence: CASSFVGQETQYF.

The chain links TRBV7-2 to TRBJ1-5; tentative D call: TRBD1 (5 bases). The CDR3 is made up of 11 amino acids. Trimming left V 5 bases short and J 15 bases short, with 14 bases between. Germline V gene lookup returns CDR1 SGHTA and CDR2 FQGNSA. CDR3 region: CASSLGGGMHF. CDR3 nucleotides: TGTGCCAGCAGCCTCGGTGGGGGGATGCATTTT.

V usage is TRBV5-6 and J usage is TRBJ1-4; D perhaps matches TRBD1 (6 bases). Germline-derived CDR1 and CDR2 are SGHDT and YYEEEE. This CDR3 has 15 amino acids. V shed 2 bases and J shed 4 bases, with 12 bases lying between them. The CDR3 sequence is CASSLRTVLNEKLFF. The CDR3 DNA reads as TGTGCCAGCAGCTTACGGACAGTCCTTAATGAAAAACTGTTTTTT.

The gene calls are TRBV19 and TRBJ2-5; 8 nucleotides line up with TRBD2. CDR3 length: 13 amino acids. CDR1 LNHDA and CDR2 SQIVND come from the germline V gene (reference sequence). V shed 4 bases and J 5 bases; nucleotides not matched to a gene: 3. The CDR3 loop is CASSTLAGETQYF. The CDR3 DNA is TGTGCCAGTAGTACCTTAGCGGGGGAGACCCAGTACTTC.

The sample holds one count of this clone. CDR3 sequence (DNA): TGTGCCAGCAGTTCAACCGACAGGGGCACCACAACTAATGAAAAACTGTTTTTT. It is translated as CASSSTDRGTTTNEKLFF. This chain joins TRBV28 and TRBJ1-4; 8 nucleotides align to TRBD1. V was pared by 4 bases and J by 0 bases, with 10 bases of the junction left unmatched. Per germline, CDR1 MDHEN and CDR2 SYDVKM. The CDR3 is 18 residues long.

The chain combines TRBV27 with TRBJ1-6; the D gene is possibly TRBD1 (5 bases). The V end lost 5 bases, the J end lost 5 bases, and 10 bases lay between the germline ends. CDR3 length: 14 residues. Germline-derived CDR1 and CDR2 are MNHEY and SMNVEV (reference sequence). The CDR3 DNA sequence: TGTGCCAGCAGTCCCGACAGCCATAATTCACCCCTCCACTTT. Its protein is CASSPDSHNSPLHF.

A word on this clone: At one end the junction does not follow the germline gene, possibly because of a read error. The chain joins TRBV7-7 to TRBJ2-5, with D perhaps matching TRBD2 (6 bases). The CDR3 contains 15 residues. The germline V gene has CDR1 SSHAT and CDR2 FNYEAQ (reference sequence). The CDR3 spells CASSYRDSGEETQYF. CDR3 in DNA: TGTGCTAGCAGCTACCGGGACTCAGGAGAGGAGACCCAGTACTTC. The whole variable domain, remainder taken from reference TRBV7-7 and TRBJ2-5, is GAGVSQSPRYKVTKRGQDVTLRCDPISSHATLYWYQQALGQGPEFLTYFNYEAQPDKSGLPSDRFSAERPEGSISTLTIQRTEQRDSAMYRCASSYRDSGEETQYFGPGTRLLVL.